This entry is about one T cell receptor (beta chain). The CDR3 extends over 14 amino acids. J was trimmed by 9 bases and V by 4 bases; bases with no gene match: 10. From germline, CDR1 is SGHRS and CDR2 YFSETQ. This record belongs to a study of T cell changes during pregnancy in multiple sclerosis. Only in-frame clones appear in the TCRdb table, and some are missing; sequencing was by immunoSEQ multiplex PCR. The table includes more than 45,000 clones, around 94% detected once. J is TRBJ1-5 and V is TRBV5-1, with 7 bases lining up with TRBD1. The sample consisted of CD4+ T cells from peripheral blood mononuclear cells, taken in the first trimester of pregnancy. This TCR was recovered from a female donor with multiple sclerosis, enrolled in a pregnancy study. CDR3 sequence (DNA): TGCGCCAGCAGCCTGACAGGGAGTAGTTGGCCCCAGCATTTT. Residues: CASSLTGSSWPQHF.